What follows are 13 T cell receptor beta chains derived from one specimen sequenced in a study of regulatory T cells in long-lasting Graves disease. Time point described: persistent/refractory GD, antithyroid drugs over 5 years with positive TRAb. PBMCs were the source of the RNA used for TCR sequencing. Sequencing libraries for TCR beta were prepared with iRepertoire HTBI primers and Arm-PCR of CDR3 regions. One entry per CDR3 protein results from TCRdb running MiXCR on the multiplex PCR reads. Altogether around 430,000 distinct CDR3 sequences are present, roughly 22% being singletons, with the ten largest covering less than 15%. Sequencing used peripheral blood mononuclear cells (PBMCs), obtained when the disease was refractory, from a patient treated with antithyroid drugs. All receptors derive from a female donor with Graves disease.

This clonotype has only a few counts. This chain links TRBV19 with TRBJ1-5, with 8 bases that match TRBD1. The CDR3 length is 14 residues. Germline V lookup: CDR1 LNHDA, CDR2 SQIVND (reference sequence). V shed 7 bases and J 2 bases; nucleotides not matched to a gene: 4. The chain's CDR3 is CASNTGGGNQPQHF. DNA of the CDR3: TGTGCCAGTAATACAGGGGGAGGCAATCAGCCCCAGCATTTT.

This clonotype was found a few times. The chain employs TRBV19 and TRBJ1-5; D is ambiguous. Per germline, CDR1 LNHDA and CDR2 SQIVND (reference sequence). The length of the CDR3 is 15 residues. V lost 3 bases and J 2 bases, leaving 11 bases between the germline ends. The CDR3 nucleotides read TGTGCCAGTAGTATGCCGGGAGTCGGCAATCAGCCCCAGCATTTT. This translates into CASSMPGVGNQPQHF.

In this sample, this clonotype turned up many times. The chain's CDR3 is CSAQAFNEKLFF. The CDR3 bases are TGCAGTGCTCAGGCGTTTAATGAAAAACTGTTTTTT. The chain combines TRBV20-1 with TRBJ1-4; the D is unclear. V was clipped by 5 bases and J by 4 bases, with 8 bases between them. Germline-derived CDR1 and CDR2 are DFQATT and SNEGSKA (reference sequence). This CDR3 contains 12 residues.

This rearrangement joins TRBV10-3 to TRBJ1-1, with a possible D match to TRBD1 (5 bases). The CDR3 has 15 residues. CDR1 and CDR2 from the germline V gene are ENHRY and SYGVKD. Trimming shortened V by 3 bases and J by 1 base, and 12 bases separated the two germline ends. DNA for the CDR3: TGTGCCATCAGTGACGAAGACAGACAGAACACTGAAGCTTTCTTT. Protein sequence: CAISDEDRQNTEAFF.

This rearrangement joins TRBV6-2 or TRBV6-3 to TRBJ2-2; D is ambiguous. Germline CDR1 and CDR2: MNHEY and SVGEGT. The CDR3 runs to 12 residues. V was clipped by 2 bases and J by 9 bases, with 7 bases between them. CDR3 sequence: CASSYTRRELFF. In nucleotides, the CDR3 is TGTGCCAGCAGTTACACCAGAAGGGAGCTGTTTTTT.

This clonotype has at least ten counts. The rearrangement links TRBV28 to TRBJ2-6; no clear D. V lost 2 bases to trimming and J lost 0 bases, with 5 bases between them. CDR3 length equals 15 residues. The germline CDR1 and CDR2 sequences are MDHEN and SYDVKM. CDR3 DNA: TGTGCCAGCAGTTTAGGGGACTCTGGGGCCAACGTCCTGACTTTC. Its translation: CASSLGDSGANVLTF.

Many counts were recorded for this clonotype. The CDR3, as DNA: TGTGCCAGCAGCTTTGTGGCCGGGGAGCTGTTTTTT. Translation: CASSFVAGELFF. The V gene is TRBV28, the J gene TRBJ2-2, with D unresolved. V was cut by 6 bases and J by 6 bases, with 8 bases left in between. The CDR3 runs to 12 residues. Germline lookup yields CDR1 MDHEN and CDR2 SYDVKM.

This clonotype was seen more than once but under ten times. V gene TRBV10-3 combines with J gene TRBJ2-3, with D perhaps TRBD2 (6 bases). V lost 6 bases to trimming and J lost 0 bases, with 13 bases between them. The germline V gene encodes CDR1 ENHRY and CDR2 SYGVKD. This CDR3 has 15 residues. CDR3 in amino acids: CAISAGRGSTDTQYF. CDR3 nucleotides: TGTGCCATCAGCGCGGGACGGGGAAGCACAGATACGCAGTATTTT.

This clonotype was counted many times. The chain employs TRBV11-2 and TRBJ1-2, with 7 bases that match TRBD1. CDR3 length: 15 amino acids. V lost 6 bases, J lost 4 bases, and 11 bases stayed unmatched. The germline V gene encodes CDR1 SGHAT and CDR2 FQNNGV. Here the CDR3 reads CASRLRGQEPYGYTF. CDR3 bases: TGTGCCAGCAGACTTCGTGGACAGGAGCCCTATGGCTACACCTTC.

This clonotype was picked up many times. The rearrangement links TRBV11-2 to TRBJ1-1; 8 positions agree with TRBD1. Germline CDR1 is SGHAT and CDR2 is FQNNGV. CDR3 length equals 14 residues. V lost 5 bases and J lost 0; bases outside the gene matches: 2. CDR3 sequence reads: CASSRQGLNTEAFF. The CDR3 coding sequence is TGTGCCAGCAGCCGACAGGGGCTGAACACTGAAGCTTTCTTT.

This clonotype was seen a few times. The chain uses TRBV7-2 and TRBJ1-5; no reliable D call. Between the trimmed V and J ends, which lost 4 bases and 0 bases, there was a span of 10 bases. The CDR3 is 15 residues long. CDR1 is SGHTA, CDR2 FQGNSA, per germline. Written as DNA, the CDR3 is TGTGCCAGCAGCTCAGAAGCCCATAGCAATCAGCCCCAGCATTTT. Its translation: CASSSEAHSNQPQHF.

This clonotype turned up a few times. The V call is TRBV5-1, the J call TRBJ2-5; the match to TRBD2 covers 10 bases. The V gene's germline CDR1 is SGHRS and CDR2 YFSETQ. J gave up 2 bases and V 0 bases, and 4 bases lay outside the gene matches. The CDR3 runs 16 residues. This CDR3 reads CASSLVLAGSQETQYF. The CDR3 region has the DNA TGCGCCAGCAGCTTGGTACTAGCGGGGTCACAAGAGACCCAGTACTTC.

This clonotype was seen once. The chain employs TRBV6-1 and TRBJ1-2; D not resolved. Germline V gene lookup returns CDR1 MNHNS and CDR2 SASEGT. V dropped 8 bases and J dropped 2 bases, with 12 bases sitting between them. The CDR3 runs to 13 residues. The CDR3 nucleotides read TGTGCCAGCCGGGTGGGGAGCAACTATGGCTACACCTTC. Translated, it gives CASRVGSNYGYTF.